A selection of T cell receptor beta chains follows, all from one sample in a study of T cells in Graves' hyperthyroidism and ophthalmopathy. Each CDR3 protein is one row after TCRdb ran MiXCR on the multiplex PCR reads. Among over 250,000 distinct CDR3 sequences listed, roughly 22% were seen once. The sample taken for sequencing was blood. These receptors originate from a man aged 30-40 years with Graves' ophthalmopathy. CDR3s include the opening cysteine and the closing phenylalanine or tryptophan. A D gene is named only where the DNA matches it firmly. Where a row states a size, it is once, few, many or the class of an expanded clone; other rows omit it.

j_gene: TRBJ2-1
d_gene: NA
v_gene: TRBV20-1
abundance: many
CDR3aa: CSARPRSRVLGNEQFF
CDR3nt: TGCAGTGCTAGACCTAGATCCCGGGTTCTGGGCAATGAGCAGTTCTTC

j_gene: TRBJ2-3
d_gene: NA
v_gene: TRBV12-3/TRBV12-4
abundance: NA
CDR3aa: CASISGQSDTQYF
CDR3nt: TGTGCCAGCATCTCGGGACAATCAGATACGCAGTATTTT

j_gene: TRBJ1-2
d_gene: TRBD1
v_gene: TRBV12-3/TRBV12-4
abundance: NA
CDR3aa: CASRKGTGHYGYTF
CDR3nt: TGTGCCAGCAGAAAAGGGACAGGGCACTATGGCTACACCTTC

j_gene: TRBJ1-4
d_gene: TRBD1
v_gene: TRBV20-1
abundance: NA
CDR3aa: CSARTGWFGKLFF
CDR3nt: TGCAGTGCAAGGACAGGGTGGTTTGGAAAACTGTTTTTT

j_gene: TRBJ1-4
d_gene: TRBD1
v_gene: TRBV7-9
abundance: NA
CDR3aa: CASSLGGTGATKLFF
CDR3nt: TGTGCCAGCAGCTTAGGGGGGACAGGGGCCACAAAACTGTTTTTT

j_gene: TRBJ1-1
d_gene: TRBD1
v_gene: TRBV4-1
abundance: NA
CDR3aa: CASSQGTGTWGTEAFF
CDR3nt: TGCGCCAGCAGCCAAGGGACAGGGACTTGGGGCACTGAAGCTTTCTTT

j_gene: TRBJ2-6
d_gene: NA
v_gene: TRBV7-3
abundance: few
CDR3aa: CASSPFLRLSGANVLTF
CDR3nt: TGTGCCAGCAGCCCCTTCCTTCGCCTATCTGGGGCCAACGTCCTGACTTTC

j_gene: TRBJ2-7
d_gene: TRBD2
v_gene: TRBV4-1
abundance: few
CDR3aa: CASSRTSSYEQYF
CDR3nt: TGCGCCAGCAGCCGGACTAGCTCCTACGAGCAGTACTTC

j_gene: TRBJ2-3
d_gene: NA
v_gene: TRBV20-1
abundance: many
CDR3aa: CSASRIGESTDTQYF
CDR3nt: TGCAGTGCTAGCCGGATAGGGGAGAGCACAGATACGCAGTATTTT

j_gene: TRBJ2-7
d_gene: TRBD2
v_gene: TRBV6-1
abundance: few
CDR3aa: CASSYKRGYSYEQYF
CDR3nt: TGTGCCAGCAGTTACAAGCGGGGCTACTCCTACGAGCAGTACTTC

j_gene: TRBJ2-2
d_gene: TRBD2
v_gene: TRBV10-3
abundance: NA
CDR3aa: CAVQTSGSTGELFF
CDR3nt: TGTGCCGTCCAGACTAGCGGGTCCACCGGGGAGCTGTTTTTT

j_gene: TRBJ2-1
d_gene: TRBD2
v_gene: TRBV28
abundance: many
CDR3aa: CASASGNRNEQFF
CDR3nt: TGTGCCAGCGCTAGCGGGAACAGGAATGAGCAGTTCTTC

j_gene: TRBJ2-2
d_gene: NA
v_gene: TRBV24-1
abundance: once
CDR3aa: CATSGFGGIHTGELFF
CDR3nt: TGTGCCACCAGTGGGTTCGGAGGGATTCACACCGGGGAGCTGTTTTTT

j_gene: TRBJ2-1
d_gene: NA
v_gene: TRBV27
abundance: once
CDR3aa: CASSEVPGEQFF
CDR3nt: TGTGCCAGCAGTGAAGTCCCGGGTGAGCAGTTCTTC

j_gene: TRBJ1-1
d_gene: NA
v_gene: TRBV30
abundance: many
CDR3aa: CAHHSRDTYEAFF
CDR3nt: TGTGCCCACCACTCCCGGGACACCTATGAAGCTTTCTTT

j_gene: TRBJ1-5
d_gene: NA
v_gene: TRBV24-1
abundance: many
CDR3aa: CATSDPGRPGNQPQHF
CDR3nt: TGTGCCACCAGTGACCCCGGGAGGCCGGGGAATCAGCCCCAGCATTTT

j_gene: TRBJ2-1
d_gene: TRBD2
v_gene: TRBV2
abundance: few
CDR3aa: CASSEALQGLGEFF
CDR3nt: TGTGCCAGCAGTGAAGCGCTTCAGGGACTAGGGGAGTTCTTC